These T cell receptor beta chains were read from a single sample in a study of T cell responses to AZD1222 COVID-19 vaccine. The protocol was immunoSEQ multiplex PCR, while the TCRdb copy is restricted to in-frame clones and leaves out a portion. The table lists roughly 67,000 clones, approximately 88% of them singletons. The sample consisted of peripheral blood, taken on day 0 of AZD1222 vaccination. Receptor source: an adult in good health. Both conserved end residues are part of each CDR3. Each record gives: J gene, V gene, clone size, D gene, CDR3 DNA, CDR3 protein. A D gene is named only where the DNA matches it firmly. The size of a clone is reported for some rows only, either as once, few or many, or as a class for expanded clones.

>TRBJ2-1|TRBV28|.|TRBD2
TGTGCCAGCAGTGGCAGGGAGGGTCGGGAGCAGTTCTTC
CASSGREGREQFF
>TRBJ1-1|TRBV7-9|few|.
TGTGCCAGCAGCTCACAACAGGGTTTAGCAGCTTTCTTT
CASSSQQGLAAFF
>TRBJ1-5|TRBV7-8|.|TRBD1
TGTGCCAGCAGCTCCGGGACAGGGAAGGAGCAGCCCCAGCATTTT
CASSSGTGKEQPQHF
>TRBJ2-2|TRBV11-3|.|.
TGTGCCAGCAGCCCCAAGGACGGATCTGACACCGGGGAGCTGTTTTTT
CASSPKDGSDTGELFF
>TRBJ2-7|TRBV2|.|.
TGTGCCAGCACCCAGGGACATTCGGTATACCAGTACTTC
CASTQGHSVYQYF
>TRBJ1-5|TRBV4-1|.|.
TGCGCCAGCAGCCATGCCCGGGACCCTCCTCAGCCCCAGCATTTT
CASSHARDPPQPQHF
>TRBJ2-7|TRBV9|.|.
TGTGCCAGCAGCGTAGAATATAGTTCCCACGAGCAGTACTTC
CASSVEYSSHEQYF
>TRBJ2-1|TRBV9|.|.
TGTGCCAGCAGCGCCACCGCCGGGTTTGGGGGGGCTTACTACAATGAGCAGTTCTTC
CASSATAGFGGAYYNEQFF
>TRBJ2-3|TRBV20-1|once|.
TGCAGTGAAGGGCGGGGAGATACGCAGTATTTT
CSEGRGDTQYF
>TRBJ1-1|TRBV27|.|TRBD1
TGTGCCAGCAGTACGGACAGGGCTGGGACTGAAGCTTTCTTT
CASSTDRAGTEAFF
>TRBJ1-2|TRBV3-1/TRBV3-2|.|TRBD1
TGTGCCAGCAGCCAAGTTTTGGACAGGGGACGCTACACCTTC
CASSQVLDRGRYTF
>TRBJ2-2|TRBV12-1|.|.
TGTGCCAGCAGCTTTGGAGGGCTAGCGGGGGGTTTCACCGGGGAGCTGTTTTTT
CASSFGGLAGGFTGELFF
>TRBJ2-2|TRBV6-4|.|TRBD2
TGTGCCAGCAGTGACGGGACTAGCACCGGGGAGCTGTTTTTT
CASSDGTSTGELFF
>TRBJ1-4|TRBV18|once|TRBD1
TGTGCCAGCTCACCGGGGACAGGGGGGAATGAAAAACTGTTTTTT
CASSPGTGGNEKLFF
>TRBJ1-1|TRBV28|.|.
TGTGCCAGCCAGCCTCGAAGGCCTGAAGCTTTCTTT
CASQPRRPEAFF
>TRBJ2-5|TRBV5-8|.|.
TGTGCCAGCAGCTTCCCGACAGGAAACCAAGAGACCCAGTACTTC
CASSFPTGNQETQYF
>TRBJ1-1|TRBV2|.|.
TGTGCCAGCACAACGAACACTGAAGCTTTCTTT
CASTTNTEAFF
>TRBJ1-5|TRBV27|.|.
TGTGCCAGCAGTTTATTGTCCGGTAGCAATCAGCCCCAGCATTTT
CASSLLSGSNQPQHF
>TRBJ2-1|TRBV28|.|.
TGTGCCAGCAGCCCAAGCGGAACCTACAATGAGCAGTTCTTC
CASSPSGTYNEQFF
>TRBJ2-1|TRBV24-1|.|TRBD2
TGTGCCACCCGGGGAACGGGGACTAGCGGGTACAATGAGCAGTTCTTC
CATRGTGTSGYNEQFF
>TRBJ1-4|TRBV4-1|.|.
TGCGCCAGCAGCCCCGGCAGGGATGGGGAAAAACTGTTTTTT
CASSPGRDGEKLFF
>TRBJ2-7|TRBV7-9|.|.
TGTGCCAGCAGCTTAGGGACAGTCTACGAGCAGTACTTC
CASSLGTVYEQYF
>TRBJ2-3|TRBV11-3|.|TRBD2
TGTGCCAGCAGCCCATCCCTGACTAGCGGGGGGGCCAGCACAGATACGCAGTATTTT
CASSPSLTSGGASTDTQYF
>TRBJ2-1|TRBV4-2|.|TRBD1
TGTGCCAGCAGCCAAGACAATGACAGGGGGCTCTGGGATGAGCAGTTCTTC
CASSQDNDRGLWDEQFF
>TRBJ2-7|TRBV4-3|once|.
TGCGCCAGCAGCCACATAGCGAATGGGGAGTACGAGCAGTACTTC
CASSHIANGEYEQYF
>TRBJ1-2|TRBV10-1|.|.
TGCGCCAGCAGATGGAGCGGGGGGGGTAAAGCTAACTATGGCTACACCTTC
CASRWSGGGKANYGYTF
>TRBJ1-6|TRBV4-2|.|TRBD1
TGTGCCAGCAGCCAACCCACAGGGGATAATTCACCCCTCCACTTT
CASSQPTGDNSPLHF
>TRBJ2-7|TRBV5-5|.|TRBD1
TGTGCCAGCAGCTTGGGGACAGGGGGCCGAGAGCAGTACTTC
CASSLGTGGREQYF
>TRBJ2-3|TRBV21-1|once|.
TGTGCCAGCAGCAAAGAAGGGGAGGCTAGCGGGGGGACTAGCACAGATACGCAGTATTTT
CASSKEGEASGGTSTDTQYF
>TRBJ2-2|TRBV27|.|TRBD1
TGTGCCAGCAGTTCCCACGACAGGGGGTACACCGGGGAGCTGTTTTTT
CASSSHDRGYTGELFF
>TRBJ2-1|TRBV24-1|.|TRBD2
TGTGCCACCAGTGTCTCTGCGGGGGATGAGCAGTTCTTC
CATSVSAGDEQFF
>TRBJ2-7|TRBV11-1|.|TRBD1
TGTGCCAGCAGCTTAGATACAGGGGGCTACGAGCAGTACTTC
CASSLDTGGYEQYF
>TRBJ1-2|TRBV5-5|once|.
TGTGCCAGCAGCTTGGATCCAGGGAAATCAACTGGCTACACCTTC
CASSLDPGKSTGYTF
>TRBJ1-1|TRBV7-3|.|.
TGTGCCAGCAGCTTAGTGCAGAGCACTGAAGCTTTCTTT
CASSLVQSTEAFF
>TRBJ1-2|TRBV7-9|.|.
TGTGCCAGCAGCTCCTCGAGTAACCTAGCCTATGGCTACACCTTC
CASSSSSNLAYGYTF
>TRBJ2-1|TRBV7-9|.|.
TGTGCCAGCAGCTTAGCGCGGGGTGAGCAGTTCTTC
CASSLARGEQFF
>TRBJ1-3|TRBV11-2|.|.
TGTGCCAGCAGCTTAGGCTTGGACGGCTCTGGAAACACCATATATTTT
CASSLGLDGSGNTIYF
>TRBJ2-5|TRBV19|.|TRBD1
TGTGCCAGTAGTACGACAGGGTATCGGGAGACCCAGTACTTC
CASSTTGYRETQYF
>TRBJ1-4|TRBV9|.|TRBD1
TGTGCCAGCAGCGCGACACCGGGACAGGGTGGCGAAAAACTGTTTTTT
CASSATPGQGGEKLFF
>TRBJ1-1|TRBV28|once|.
TGTGCCAGCAGTTTACTTGCGGGTCGGGGGGCTTTCTTT
CASSLLAGRGAFF
>TRBJ1-1|TRBV7-9|.|TRBD1
TGTGCCAGCAGCTTCTCACAGGGGGCCAACACTGAAGCTTTCTTT
CASSFSQGANTEAFF
>TRBJ2-7|TRBV3-1/TRBV3-2|.|.
TGTGCCAGCAGCCTTGACTTCTCCTACGAGCAGTACTTC
CASSLDFSYEQYF
>TRBJ2-7|TRBV9|.|.
TGTGCCAGCAGCGTTCAGTCTGGGTACGAGCAGTACTTC
CASSVQSGYEQYF
>TRBJ2-1|TRBV6-6|.|TRBD1
TGTGCCAGCAGTCAACAGGGGGTCTCCTACAATGAGCAGTTCTTC
CASSQQGVSYNEQFF
>TRBJ2-1|TRBV13|.|TRBD2
TGTGCCAGCAGCTTAGGAGCGGGAGAGTTCAATGAGCAGTTCTTC
CASSLGAGEFNEQFF
>TRBJ1-1|TRBV3-1/TRBV3-2|few|.
TGTGCCAGCAGTTTGAGTGGGGGCGGGAACACTGAAGCTTTCTTT
CASSLSGGGNTEAFF
>TRBJ2-5|TRBV27|.|.
TGTGCCAGCAGTATGGGACATTCCCCTGAGACCCAGTACTTC
CASSMGHSPETQYF
>TRBJ2-7|TRBV7-8|.|TRBD2
TGTGCCAGCAGCTTAGCGGCTAGCGGGAGTCCTAACTCCTACGAGCAGTACTTC
CASSLAASGSPNSYEQYF
>TRBJ2-7|TRBV7-9|.|.
TGTGCCAGCAGCTTAGACCGGGCGGGAGAGCAGTACTTC
CASSLDRAGEQYF
>TRBJ1-1|TRBV6-5|.|.
TGTGCCAGCAGTAAACCTTCCGGCCCGAACACTGAAGCTTTCTTT
CASSKPSGPNTEAFF
>TRBJ2-7|TRBV2|.|.
TGTGCCAGCAGTGGAGGTAGCTTACTGAGGGAGCAGTACTTC
CASSGGSLLREQYF
>TRBJ2-7|TRBV5-1|once|.
TGCGCCAGCAGCTCTGGGCTCGGGGCCCGTGCCTACGAGCAGTACTTC
CASSSGLGARAYEQYF
>TRBJ2-3|TRBV4-1|once|TRBD2
TGCGCCAGCAGCCAAGGGCTAGCGGGGGGAATGAGGACCACAGATACGCAGTATTTT
CASSQGLAGGMRTTDTQYF
>TRBJ1-2|TRBV3-1/TRBV3-2|.|TRBD1
TGTGCCAGCAGCCAAGGCGGGACAGGGAACTATGGCTACACCTTC
CASSQGGTGNYGYTF
>TRBJ2-1|TRBV19|.|TRBD1
TGTGCCAGTAGTATCGGGGACCCGAGGGACAGGGAGAGTGAGCAGTTCTTC
CASSIGDPRDRESEQFF